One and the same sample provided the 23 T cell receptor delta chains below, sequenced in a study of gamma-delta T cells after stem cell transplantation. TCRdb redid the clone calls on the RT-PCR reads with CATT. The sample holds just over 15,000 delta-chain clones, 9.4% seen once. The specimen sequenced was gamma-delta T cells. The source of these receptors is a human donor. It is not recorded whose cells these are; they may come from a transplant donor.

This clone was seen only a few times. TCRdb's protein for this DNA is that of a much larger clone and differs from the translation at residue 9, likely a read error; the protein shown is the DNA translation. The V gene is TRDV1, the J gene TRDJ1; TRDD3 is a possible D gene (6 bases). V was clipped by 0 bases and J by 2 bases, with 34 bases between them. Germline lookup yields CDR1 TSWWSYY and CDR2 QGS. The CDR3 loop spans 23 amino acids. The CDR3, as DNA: TGTGCTCTTGGGGAACTAGAGTTTTGCGGAGGCTTCCCTCCCAGCTGGGGTACCGATAAACTCATCTTT. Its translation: CALGELEFCGGFPPSWGTDKLIF.

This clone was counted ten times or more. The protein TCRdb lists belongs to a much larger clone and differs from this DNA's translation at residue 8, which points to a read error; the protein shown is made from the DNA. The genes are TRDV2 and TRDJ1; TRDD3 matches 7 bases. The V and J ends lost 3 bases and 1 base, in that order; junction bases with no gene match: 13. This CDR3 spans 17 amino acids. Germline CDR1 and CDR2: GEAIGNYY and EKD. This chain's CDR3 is CACDSLMVDTVTDKLIF. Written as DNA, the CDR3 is TGTGCCTGTGACTCTCTCATGGTGGATACGGTCACCGATAAACTCATCTTT.

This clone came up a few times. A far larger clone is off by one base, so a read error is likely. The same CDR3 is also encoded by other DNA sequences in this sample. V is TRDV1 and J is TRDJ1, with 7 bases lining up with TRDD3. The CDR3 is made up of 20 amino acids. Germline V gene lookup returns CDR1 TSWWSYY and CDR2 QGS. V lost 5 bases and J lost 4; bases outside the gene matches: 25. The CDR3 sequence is CALGNPTHYPGYAGNDKLIF. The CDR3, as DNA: TGTGCTCTTGGGAACCCCACCCATTACCCAGGATACGCGGGAAACGATAAACTCATCTTT.

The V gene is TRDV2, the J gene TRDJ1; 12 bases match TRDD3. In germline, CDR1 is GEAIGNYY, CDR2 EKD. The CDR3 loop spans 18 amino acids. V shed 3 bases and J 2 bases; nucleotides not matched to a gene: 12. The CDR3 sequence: CACDAVLGDTKWTDKLIF. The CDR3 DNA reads TGTGCCTGTGACGCAGTACTGGGGGATACAAAGTGGACCGATAAACTCATCTTT.

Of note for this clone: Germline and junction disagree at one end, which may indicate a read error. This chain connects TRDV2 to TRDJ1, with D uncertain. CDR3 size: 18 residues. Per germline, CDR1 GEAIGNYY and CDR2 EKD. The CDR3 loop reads CAYDSNSTVARNSDKLIF. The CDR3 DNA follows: TGTGCCTATGACAGTAACTCTACTGTGGCACGAAACAGCGATAAACTCATCTTT.

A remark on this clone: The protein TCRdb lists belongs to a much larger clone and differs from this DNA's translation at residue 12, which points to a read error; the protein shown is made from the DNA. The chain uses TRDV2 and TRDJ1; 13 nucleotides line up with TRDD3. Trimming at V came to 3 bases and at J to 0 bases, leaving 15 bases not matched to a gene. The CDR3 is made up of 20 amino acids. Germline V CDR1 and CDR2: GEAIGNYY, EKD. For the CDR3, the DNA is TGTGCCTGTGACCCGTTACTGGGGGATACGCCTTCCGATGACACCGATAAACTCATCTTT. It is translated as CACDPLLGDTPSDDTDKLIF.

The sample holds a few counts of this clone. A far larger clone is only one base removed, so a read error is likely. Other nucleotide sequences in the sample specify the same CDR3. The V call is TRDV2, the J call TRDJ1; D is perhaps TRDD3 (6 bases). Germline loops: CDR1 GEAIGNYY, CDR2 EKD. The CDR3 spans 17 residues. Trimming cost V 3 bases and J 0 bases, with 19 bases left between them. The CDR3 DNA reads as TGTGCCTGTGACGCCCTTACAGAAGGATACCACACCGATAAACTCATCTTT. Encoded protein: CACDALTEGYHTDKLIF.

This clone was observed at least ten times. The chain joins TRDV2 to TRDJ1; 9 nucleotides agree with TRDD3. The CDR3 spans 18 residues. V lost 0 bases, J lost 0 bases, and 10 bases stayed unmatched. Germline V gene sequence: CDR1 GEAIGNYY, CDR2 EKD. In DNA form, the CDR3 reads TGTGCCTGTGACACCAGCTTTACTGGGGGACCAAACACCGATAAACTCATCTTT. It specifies CACDTSFTGGPNTDKLIF.

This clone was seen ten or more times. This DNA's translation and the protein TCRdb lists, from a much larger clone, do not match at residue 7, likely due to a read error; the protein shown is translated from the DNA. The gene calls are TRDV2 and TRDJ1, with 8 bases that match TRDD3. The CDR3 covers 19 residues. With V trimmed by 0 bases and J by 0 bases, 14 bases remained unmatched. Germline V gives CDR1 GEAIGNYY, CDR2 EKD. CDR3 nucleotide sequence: TGTGCCTGTGACACCTTGGGTTTGCTGGGGGAAAAGTACACCGATAAACTCATCTTT. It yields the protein CACDTLGLLGEKYTDKLIF.

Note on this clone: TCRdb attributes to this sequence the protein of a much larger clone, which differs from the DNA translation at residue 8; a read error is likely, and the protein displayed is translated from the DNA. As DNA, the CDR3 is TGTGCCTGTGACACCGTTCCTAATACTGGGGGATTGTACACCGATAAACTCATCTTT. Its protein is CACDTVPNTGGLYTDKLIF. The V call is TRDV2, the J call TRDJ1, with 10 bases that match TRDD3. Germline CDR1 GEAIGNYY, CDR2 EKD. CDR3 length: 19 amino acids. V trimming: 0 bases; J trimming: 0 bases; junction bases outside the gene matches: 12.

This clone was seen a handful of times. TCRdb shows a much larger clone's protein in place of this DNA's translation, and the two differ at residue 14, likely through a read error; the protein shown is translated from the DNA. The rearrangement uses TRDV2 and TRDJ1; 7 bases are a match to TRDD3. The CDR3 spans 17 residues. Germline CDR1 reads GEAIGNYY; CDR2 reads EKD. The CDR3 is CACERLGANRGTDELIF. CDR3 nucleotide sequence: TGTGCCTGTGAGAGGCTGGGGGCGAACCGGGGTACCGATGAACTCATCTTT.

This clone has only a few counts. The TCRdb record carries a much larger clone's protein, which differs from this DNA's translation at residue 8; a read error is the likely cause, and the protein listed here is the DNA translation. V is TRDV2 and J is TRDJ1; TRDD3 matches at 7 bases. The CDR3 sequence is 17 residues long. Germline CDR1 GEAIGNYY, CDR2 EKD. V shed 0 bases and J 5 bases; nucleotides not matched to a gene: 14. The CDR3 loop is CACDTVRYGGLLDKLIF. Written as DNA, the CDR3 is TGTGCCTGTGACACCGTCCGATATGGGGGACTTCTTGATAAACTCATCTTT.

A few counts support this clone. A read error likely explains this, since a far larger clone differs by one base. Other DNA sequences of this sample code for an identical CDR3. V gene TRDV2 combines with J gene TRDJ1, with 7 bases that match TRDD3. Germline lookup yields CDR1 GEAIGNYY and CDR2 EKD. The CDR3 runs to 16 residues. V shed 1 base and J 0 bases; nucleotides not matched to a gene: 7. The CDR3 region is CACDTVGELYTDKLIF. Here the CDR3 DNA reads TGTGCCTGTGACACGGTGGGGGAACTGTACACCGATAAACTCATCTTT.

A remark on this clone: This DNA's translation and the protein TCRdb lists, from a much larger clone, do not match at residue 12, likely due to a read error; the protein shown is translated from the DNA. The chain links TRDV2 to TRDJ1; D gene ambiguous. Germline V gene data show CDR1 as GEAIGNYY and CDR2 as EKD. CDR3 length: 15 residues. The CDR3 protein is CACDRVSGHTDNLIF. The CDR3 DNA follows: TGTGCCTGTGATAGAGTGTCGGGTCACACCGATAACCTCATCTTT.

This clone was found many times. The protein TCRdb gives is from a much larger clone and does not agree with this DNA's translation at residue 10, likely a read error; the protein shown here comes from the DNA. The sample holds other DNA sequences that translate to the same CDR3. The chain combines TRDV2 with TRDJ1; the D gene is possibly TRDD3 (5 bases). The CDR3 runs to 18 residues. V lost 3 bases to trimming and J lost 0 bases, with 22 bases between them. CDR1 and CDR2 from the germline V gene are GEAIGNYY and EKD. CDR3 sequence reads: CACDSLGGGVSYTDKLIF. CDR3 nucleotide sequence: TGTGCCTGTGACTCCCTAGGTGGTGGGGTTTCGTACACCGATAAACTCATCTTT.

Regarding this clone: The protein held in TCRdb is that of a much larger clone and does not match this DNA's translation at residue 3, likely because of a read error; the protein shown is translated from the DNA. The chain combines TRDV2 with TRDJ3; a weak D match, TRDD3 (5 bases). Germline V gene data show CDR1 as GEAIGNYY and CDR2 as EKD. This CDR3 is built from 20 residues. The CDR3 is CARDTPGEDQSSWDTRQMFF. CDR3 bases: TGTGCCCGTGACACTCCCGGGGAAGACCAGAGCTCCTGGGACACCCGACAGATGTTTTTC.

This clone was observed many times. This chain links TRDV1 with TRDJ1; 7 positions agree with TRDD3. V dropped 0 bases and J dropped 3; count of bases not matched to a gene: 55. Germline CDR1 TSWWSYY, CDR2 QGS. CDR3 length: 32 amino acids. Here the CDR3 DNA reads TGTGCTCTTGGGGAACTAGTCCCTACTGTTCGCGTTACTTGGACCTACTGGCGCGTTGGGCCTCGTTACTCGGGGATATCCGATAAACTCATCTTT. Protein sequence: CALGELVPTVRVTWTYWRVGPRYSGISDKLIF.

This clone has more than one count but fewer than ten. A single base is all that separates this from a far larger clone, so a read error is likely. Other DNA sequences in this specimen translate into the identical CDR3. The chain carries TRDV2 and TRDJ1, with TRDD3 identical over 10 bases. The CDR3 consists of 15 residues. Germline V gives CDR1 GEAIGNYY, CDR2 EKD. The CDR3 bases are TGTGCCTGCGACACCCTGGGGGATAGGACCGATAAACTCATCTTT. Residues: CACDTLGDRTDKLIF.

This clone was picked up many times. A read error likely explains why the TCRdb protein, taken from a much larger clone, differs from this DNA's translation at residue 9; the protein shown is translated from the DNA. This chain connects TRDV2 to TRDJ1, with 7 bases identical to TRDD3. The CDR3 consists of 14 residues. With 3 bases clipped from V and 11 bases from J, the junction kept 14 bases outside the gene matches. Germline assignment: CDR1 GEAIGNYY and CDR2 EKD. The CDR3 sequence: CACDRLGDWKWLIF. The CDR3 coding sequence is TGTGCCTGTGACCGATTGGGGGACTGGAAGTGGCTCATCTTT.

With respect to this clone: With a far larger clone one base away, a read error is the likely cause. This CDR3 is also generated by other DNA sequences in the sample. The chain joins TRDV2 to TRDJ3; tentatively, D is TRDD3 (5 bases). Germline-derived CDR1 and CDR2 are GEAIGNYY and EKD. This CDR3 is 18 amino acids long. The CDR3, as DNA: TGTGCCTGTGACACCGGTATCCCCAGCTCCTGGGACACCCGGCAGATGTTTTTC. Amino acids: CACDTGIPSSWDTRQMFF.

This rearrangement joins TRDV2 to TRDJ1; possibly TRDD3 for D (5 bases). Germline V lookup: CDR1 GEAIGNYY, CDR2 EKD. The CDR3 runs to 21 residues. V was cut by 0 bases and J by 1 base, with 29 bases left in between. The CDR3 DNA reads TGTGCCTGTGACACCGTTGAGTGCAACCTGCTTACTGGTGGACTCACCGATAAACTCATCTTT. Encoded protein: CACDTVECNLLTGGLTDKLIF.

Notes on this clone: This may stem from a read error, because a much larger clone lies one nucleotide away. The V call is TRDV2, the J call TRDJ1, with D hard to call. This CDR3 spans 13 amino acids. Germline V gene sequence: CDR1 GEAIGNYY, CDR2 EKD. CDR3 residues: CACDPIGFDKHIF. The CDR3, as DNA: TGTGCCTGTGACCCTATCGGGTTCGATAAACACATCTTT.

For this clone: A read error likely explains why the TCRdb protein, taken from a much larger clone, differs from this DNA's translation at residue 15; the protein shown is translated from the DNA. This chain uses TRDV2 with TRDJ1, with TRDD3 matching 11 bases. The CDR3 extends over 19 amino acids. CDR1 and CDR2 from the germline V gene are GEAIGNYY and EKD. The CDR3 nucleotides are TGTGCCTGTGACGGCTTACTGGGGGATAATGAGGTGGGCACCAATAAACTCATCTTT. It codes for CACDGLLGDNEVGTNKLIF.